This TCR beta chain was identified in a study of cytomegalovirus exposure and HLA in healthy donors. Study as a whole: It was reported in a later analysis that the same platform had been used for the 120 or so validation repertoires as for the roughly 710 first-cohort repertoires.

Remarks on this clone: Its antigen is unknown.

Study-wide results and limits: In vitro testing confirmed a few CMV-associated chains as specific for CMV antigens. Many donors carried some public TCRs, although rarity characterized most TCR sequences. Cytomegalovirus association was listed for about 180 TCR beta chains.

Libraries were prepared by immunoSEQ multiplex PCR; TCRdb keeps only in-frame clonotypes and omits some of them. The sample contains 35,000 to 50,000 clones, roughly 92% of which appear only once. The sequenced material came from PBMCs. The source of this sequence is a man between 18 and 29 years old in good health and CMV-seronegative.

In DNA, the CDR3 is TGTGCCAGCAGTGACAGTGTCTATTACGAGCAGTACTTC. This sequence encodes CASSDSVYYEQYF. The V call is TRBV28, the J call TRBJ2-7, with D perhaps matching TRBD1 (5 bases). This CDR3 is built from 13 residues. The V gene's germline CDR1 is MDHEN and CDR2 SYDVKM. V was trimmed by 5 bases and J by 4 bases, leaving 12 bases between them. Together with reference TRBV28 and TRBJ2-7, the CDR3 gives the full variable domain: DVKVTQSSRYLVKRTGEKVFLECVQDMDHENMFWYRQDPGLGLRLIYFSYDVKMKEKGDIPEGYSVSREKKERFSLILESASTNQTSMYLCASSDSVYYEQYFGPGTRLTVT.